What follows are 17 T cell receptor beta chains derived from one specimen sequenced in a study of blood T cells in healthy people across ages. A second PCR, run for roughly 6 to 11 cycles, used a sample-barcoded 5' primer plus a J-beta primer mix. One entry per CDR3 protein, called by TCRdb with MiXCR from the 5' RACE reads. The sample yields approximately 850,000 distinct CDR3 sequences, nearly 60% seen once. Source material: blood. Receptor source: a man aged 25 to 40 in good health.

On this clonotype: The junction departs from germline at one end; a sequencing error may be responsible. V gene TRBV4-2 combines with J gene TRBJ2-3; 9 positions agree with TRBD1. The CDR3 consists of 17 residues. From germline, CDR1 is LGHNA and CDR2 YNFKEQ. The CDR3 loop reads CASNQIPRDRDTDTQYF. CDR3 DNA sequence: TGTGCCAGCAACCAAATCCCCAGGGACAGGGACACAGATACGCAGTATTTT.

CDR3 in amino acids: CSASGVGGETQYF. CDR3 DNA: TGCAGTGCTAGTGGCGTGGGGGGAGAGACCCAGTACTTC. This chain joins TRBV20-1 and TRBJ2-5; possible D gene TRBD2, 6 bases. Germline assignment: CDR1 DFQATT and CDR2 SNEGSKA (reference sequence). Trimming shortened V by 3 bases and J by 4 bases, and 12 bases separated the two germline ends. The CDR3 runs 13 residues.

The J gene is TRBJ2-3, the V gene TRBV11-2, with TRBD2 matching over 12 bases. This CDR3 is 18 amino acids long. V lost 5 bases, J lost 2 bases, and 11 bases stayed unmatched. In germline, CDR1 is SGHAT, CDR2 FQNNGV. For the CDR3, the DNA is TGTGCCAGCAGCACCAACCTCGGACTAGCGGGGAACACAGATACGCAGTATTTT. This translates into CASSTNLGLAGNTDTQYF.

This clonotype has a single count. The V gene is TRBV12-5, the J gene TRBJ1-2; a possible D gene is TRBD1 (5 bases). Germline-derived CDR1 and CDR2 are LGHNT and FRNRAP. V lost 1 base and J 10 bases, leaving 13 bases between the germline ends. The CDR3 spans 13 residues. CDR3 sequence: CASGLGRDQNYTF. CDR3 in DNA: TGTGCTAGTGGTTTGGGCAGGGATCAAAACTACACCTTC. Complete variable domain (other parts from reference TRBV12-5 and TRBJ1-2): DARVTQTPRHKVTEMGQEVTMRCQPILGHNTVFWYRQTMMQGLELLAYFRNRAPLDDSGMPKDRFSAEMPDATLATLKIQPSEPRDSAVYFCASGLGRDQNYTFGSGTRLTVV.

CDR3 residues: CASSRDGFGGVSPASSYNEQFF. The CDR3 bases are TGTGCCAGCAGCCGGGACGGGTTTGGCGGGGTCTCCCCCGCGAGCTCCTACAATGAGCAGTTCTTC. The V and J genes are TRBV7-8 and TRBJ2-1; TRBD2 is a possible D gene (6 bases). The germline CDR1 and CDR2 sequences are SGHVS and FQNEAQ. The CDR3 is made up of 22 amino acids. Between the trimmed V and J ends, which lost 5 bases and 0 bases, there was a span of 32 bases.

The CDR3 DNA follows: TGCAGTGCTGAAGCTAGCGGGGGGACATATGAGCAGTACTTC. Translation: CSAEASGGTYEQYF. V gene TRBV20-1 combines with J gene TRBJ2-5, with TRBD2 matching over 11 bases. With V trimmed by 5 bases and J by 11 bases, 13 bases remained unmatched. The CDR3 runs 14 residues. In germline, CDR1 is DFQATT, CDR2 SNEGSKA (reference sequence).

The CDR3 here is CASSPGGNSYNEQYF. The CDR3 DNA sequence: TGTGCCAGCAGTCCCGGGGGAAATTCCTACAATGAGCAGTACTTC. V is TRBV6-5 and J is TRBJ2-1; maybe TRBD2 (6 bases). The end of the DNA aligns better with TRBJ2-7, so the J call may be wrong. The CDR3 runs 15 residues. CDR1 is MNHEY and CDR2 is SVGAGI in the germline V gene.

J is TRBJ2-7 and V is TRBV7-9; a weak D match, TRBD2 (5 bases). The CDR3 sequence is 14 residues long. Deletions cut 5 bases from V and 2 bases from J, with 13 bases between. Germline V gives CDR1 SEHNR, CDR2 FQNEAQ (reference sequence). CDR3 bases: TGTGCCAGCAGCCCCGGAGGATGGACCTACGAGCAGTACTTC. Residues: CASSPGGWTYEQYF.

This CDR3 reads CASSEAGGRVTEAFF. The DNA of the CDR3 is TGTGCCAGCAGTGAAGCCGGGGGGCGAGTCACTGAAGCTTTCTTT. The chain has TRBV6-1 and TRBJ1-1; D is perhaps TRBD1 (6 bases). This CDR3 region has 15 residues. Germline V lookup: CDR1 MNHNS, CDR2 SASEGT. The V gene lost 0 bases and the J gene lost 4 bases, with 12 bases spanning the gap.

This clonotype was detected only a few times. This rearrangement joins TRBV29-1 to TRBJ1-2; perhaps TRBD1 as D (5 bases). Germline CDR1 is SQVTM and CDR2 is ANQGSEA. This CDR3 is built from 14 residues. V lost 7 bases and J 0 bases, leaving 15 bases between the germline ends. DNA for the CDR3: TGCAGCGGTGCGAGGGACCCCTCTAACTATGGCTACACCTTC. Its protein product is CSGARDPSNYGYTF.

This clonotype was observed a single time. The genes are TRBV15 and TRBJ2-3; 7 bases agree with TRBD1. Germline-derived CDR1 and CDR2 are LNHNV and YYDKDF (reference sequence). V gave up 4 bases and J gave up 4 bases; unmatched junction bases: 14. The length of the CDR3 is 17 residues. Here the CDR3 reads CATSKTRQGMGPDTQYF. The CDR3 bases are TGTGCCACCAGCAAAACCAGACAGGGAATGGGTCCAGATACGCAGTATTTT.

In DNA, the CDR3 is TGCAGTGCTAGAGGTCCGGAGGGCTATGGCTACACCTTC. It codes for CSARGPEGYGYTF. The chain recombines TRBV20-1 with TRBJ1-2, with no clear D. Trimming pared 1 base from V and 4 bases from J, leaving 10 bases between. The CDR3 contains 13 residues. Per the germline V gene, CDR1 is DFQATT and CDR2 is SNEGSKA (reference sequence).

The chain combines TRBV6-5 with TRBJ2-7, with D unresolved. The CDR3 spans 11 residues. Germline V CDR1 and CDR2: MNHEY, SVGAGI. Between the trimmed V and J ends, which lost 2 bases and 10 bases, there was a span of 9 bases. The CDR3 here is CASSYGRAQYF. The CDR3 DNA is TGTGCCAGCAGTTACGGACGGGCCCAGTACTTC.

The gene calls are TRBV29-1 and TRBJ2-5, with D tentatively TRBD2 (7 bases). The V gene's germline CDR1 is SQVTM and CDR2 ANQGSEA. With 1 base removed from V and 0 bases from J, the gap between germline ends came to 18 bases. The CDR3 consists of 17 residues. This CDR3 is CSVEGTAKGGNQETQYF. DNA for the CDR3: TGCAGCGTTGAAGGGACAGCGAAGGGGGGGAACCAAGAGACCCAGTACTTC.

The chain has TRBV4-3 and TRBJ1-2, with D possibly TRBD1 on 6 matching bases. Trimming left V 3 bases short and J 4 bases short, with 12 bases between. CDR1 LGHNA and CDR2 YSLEER come from the germline V gene. This CDR3 has 14 residues. CDR3 sequence (DNA): TGCGCCAGCAGCCACCCCGGACAGCTCTATGGCTACACCTTC. This codes for CASSHPGQLYGYTF.

V is TRBV21-1 and J is TRBJ2-3; the D segment call TRBD2 is taken from the table without a DNA check. TRBV21-1 constitutes a pseudogene. CDR3 size: 14 residues. CDR3 nucleotides: TGTGCCAGCAGCAAAGTTGGCGGGGAAGATACGCAGTATTTT. It yields the protein CASSKVGGEDTQYF.

This clonotype has more than one count but fewer than ten. J is TRBJ1-1 and V is TRBV7-9; TRBD1 aligns across 9 bases. There are 19 residues in the CDR3. The germline V gene has CDR1 SEHNR and CDR2 FQNEAQ (reference sequence). Unmatched junction bases numbered 16, after V lost 5 bases and J lost 0 bases. CDR3 amino acids: CASSPEGQGRLFMNTEAFF. The CDR3 DNA is TGTGCCAGCAGCCCCGAGGGACAGGGCCGATTATTCATGAACACTGAAGCTTTCTTT.